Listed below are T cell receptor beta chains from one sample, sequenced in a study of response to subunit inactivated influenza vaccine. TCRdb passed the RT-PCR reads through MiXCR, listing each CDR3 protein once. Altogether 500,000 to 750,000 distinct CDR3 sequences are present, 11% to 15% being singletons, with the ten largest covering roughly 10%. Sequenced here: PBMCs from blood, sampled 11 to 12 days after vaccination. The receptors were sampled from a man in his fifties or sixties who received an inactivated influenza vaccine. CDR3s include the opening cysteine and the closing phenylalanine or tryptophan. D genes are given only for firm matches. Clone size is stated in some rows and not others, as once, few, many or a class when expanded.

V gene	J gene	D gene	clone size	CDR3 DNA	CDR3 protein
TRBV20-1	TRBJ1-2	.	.	TGCAGTGCTAGAGATCAATTGGGCAGAGACTATGGCTACACCTTC	CSARDQLGRDYGYTF
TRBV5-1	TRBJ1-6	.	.	TGCGCCAGCAGCTTGGGACAGGATGCTTCACCCCTCCACTTT	CASSLGQDASPLHF
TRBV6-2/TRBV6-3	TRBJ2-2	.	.	TGTGCCAGCAGTTACCACAGGAGTCAGAACACCGGGGAGCTGTTTTTT	CASSYHRSQNTGELFF
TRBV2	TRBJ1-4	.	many	TGTGCCAGCAGTGAGTACGAAAAACTGTTTTTT	CASSEYEKLFF
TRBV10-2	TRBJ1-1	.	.	TGCGCCAGCAGCTGGACCGGGACCACTGAAGCTTTCTTT	CASSWTGTTEAFF
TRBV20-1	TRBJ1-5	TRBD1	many	TGCAGTGCCTACGGACAGGATGGCCAGCCCCAGCATTTT	CSAYGQDGQPQHF
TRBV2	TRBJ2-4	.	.	TGTGCCAGCAGTGAACGGGACACACTAGCCAAAAACATTCAGTACTTC	CASSERDTLAKNIQYF
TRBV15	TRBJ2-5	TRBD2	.	TGTGCCACCAGCAGAGAGCGACTAGCGGAAGAGACCCAGTACTTC	CATSRERLAEETQYF
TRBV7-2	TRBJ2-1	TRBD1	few	TGTGCCAGCAACCAACAAGGGACAGTCTACAATGAGCAGTTCTTC	CASNQQGTVYNEQFF
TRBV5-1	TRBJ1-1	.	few	TGCGCCAGCAGCACTGCAGGGGTAACTGAAGCTTTCTTT	CASSTAGVTEAFF
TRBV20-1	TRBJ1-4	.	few	TGCAGTGCTTTCTGGCCGTCCCCGCCAGAAAAACTGTTTTTT	CSAFWPSPPEKLFF
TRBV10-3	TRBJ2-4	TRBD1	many	TGTGCCACCCGAGCCCGGACAGGGGAAAACATTCAGTACTTC	CATRARTGENIQYF
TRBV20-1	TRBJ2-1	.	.	TGCAGTGCAAAACCATACAATGAGCAGTTCTTC	CSAKPYNEQFF
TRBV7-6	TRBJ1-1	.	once	TGTGCCAGCAGTCCGACAGGAGCGGCGAAAGCTTTCTTT	CASSPTGAAKAFF
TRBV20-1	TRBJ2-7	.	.	TGCAGTGCCGCCGACAGGAGTAAGGCCTACGAGCAGTACTTC	CSAADRSKAYEQYF
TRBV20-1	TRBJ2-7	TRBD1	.	TGCAGTGCTAGATCCCCTCTTACAGGGGGACTCGACGAGCAGTACTTC	CSARSPLTGGLDEQYF
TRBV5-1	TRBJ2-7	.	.	TGCGCCAGCAGCTTGGATTTGCTCCCGAGCTCCTACGAGCAGTACTTC	CASSLDLLPSSYEQYF
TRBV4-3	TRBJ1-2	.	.	TGCGCCAACAGCCAGGGGAGGGTGGGGACCTATGGCTACACCTTC	CANSQGRVGTYGYTF
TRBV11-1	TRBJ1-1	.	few	TGTGCCAGCAATGGGGTGTTTTCGAAGGACACTGAAGCTTTCTTT	CASNGVFSKDTEAFF
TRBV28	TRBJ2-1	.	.	TGTGCCAGCAACCTAGCGACTCGGGGCGCCTACAATGAGCAGTTCTTC	CASNLATRGAYNEQFF
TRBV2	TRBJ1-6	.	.	TGTGCCAGCAGGTCAGGGTATCCGCGGTCACCCCTCCACTTT	CASRSGYPRSPLHF
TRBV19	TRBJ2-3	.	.	TGTGCCAGTAGTATTCAGGGATTCGCAGATACGCAGTATTTT	CASSIQGFADTQYF
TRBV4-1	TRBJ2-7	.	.	TGCGCCAGCAGCCGCTTTCTACCGCGGGCCCTCTCCTACGAGCAGTACTTC	CASSRFLPRALSYEQYF
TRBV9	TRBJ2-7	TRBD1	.	TGTGCCAGCAGCGTAGGACAGGGGGGTAACGAGCAGTACTTC	CASSVGQGGNEQYF
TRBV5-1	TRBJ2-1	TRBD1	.	TGCGCCAGCAGCTTAACAGGGGTTAGATATGGTACTGAGCAGTTCTTC	CASSLTGVRYGTEQFF
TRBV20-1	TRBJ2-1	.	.	TGCAGTGCTAGAGTGAGGACTCCACTCGTTAGTGAGCAGTTCTTC	CSARVRTPLVSEQFF
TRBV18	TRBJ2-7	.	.	TGTGCCAGCTCACCAGGGAGAGAGGGGAAGCACTTC	CASSPGREGKHF
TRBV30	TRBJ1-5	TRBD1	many	TGTGCCTGGAGCAGGGGGCCCATCAATCAGCCCCAGCATTTT	CAWSRGPINQPQHF
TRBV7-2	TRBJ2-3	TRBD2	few	TGTGCCAGCAGCGGCACAGGGCTAGCGGGAGATACGCAGTATTTT	CASSGTGLAGDTQYF
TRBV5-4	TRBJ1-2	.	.	TGTGCCAGCAGCCGGAAAGGGACTAACTATGGCTACACCTTC	CASSRKGTNYGYTF
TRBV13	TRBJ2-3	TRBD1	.	TGTGCCAGCAGCAAAAGACAGGGTGCAGATACGCAGTATTTT	CASSKRQGADTQYF
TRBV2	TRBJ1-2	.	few	TGTGCCAGCAGTCAAGGGGTACAGGGTCGCGGCTACACCTTC	CASSQGVQGRGYTF
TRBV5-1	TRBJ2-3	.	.	TGCGCCAGCAGAGTGGGACCGCTCAGCACAGATACGCAGTATTTT	CASRVGPLSTDTQYF
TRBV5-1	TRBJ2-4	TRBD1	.	TGCGCCAGCAGTCCATCGGGACAGGGGGCCAAAAACATTCAGTACTTC	CASSPSGQGAKNIQYF
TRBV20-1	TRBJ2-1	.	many	TGCAGTGCTCCCGGGAGTCGAAATTTAATGGAGCAGTTCTTC	CSAPGSRNLMEQFF
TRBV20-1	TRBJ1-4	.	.	TGCAGTGCTAGGGCAGGTGTTCTGATCCCTCTTTTT	CSARAGVLIPLF
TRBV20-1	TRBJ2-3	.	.	TGCAGTGCTAGAGGCGGGACGAGAAGAGCGAGAGGCACAGATACGCAGTATTTT	CSARGGTRRARGTDTQYF
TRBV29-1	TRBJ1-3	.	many	TGCAGCGTTGAACCTGCAGAACCCTCTGGAAACACCATATATTTT	CSVEPAEPSGNTIYF
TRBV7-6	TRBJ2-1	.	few	TGTGCCAGCAGCTTAACGGGAGTTAATGAGCAGTTCTTC	CASSLTGVNEQFF
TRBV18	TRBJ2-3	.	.	TGTGCCAGCTCACCACCGGTGGAGGGTACGGATACGCAGTATTTT	CASSPPVEGTDTQYF
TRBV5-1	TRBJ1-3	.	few	TGCGCCAGCAGCTTGGTAGCCGGGGGCGAGGACACCATATATTTT	CASSLVAGGEDTIYF
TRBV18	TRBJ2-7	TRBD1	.	TGTGCCAGCTCACCCTGGACAGGGCTGGACGAGCAGTACTTC	CASSPWTGLDEQYF
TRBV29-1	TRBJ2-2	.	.	TGCAGCGTTGCTACTCCCGGGGAGCTGTTTTTT	CSVATPGELFF
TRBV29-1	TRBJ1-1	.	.	TGCAGCGTTAGCGTGGAGGTGAACACTGAAGCTTTCTTT	CSVSVEVNTEAFF
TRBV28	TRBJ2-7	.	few	TGTGCCAGCATGTGGGGGGCCGCCTACGAGCAGTACTTC	CASMWGAAYEQYF
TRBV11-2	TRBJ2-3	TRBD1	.	TGTGCCAGCAGCTTAGGCCCGGGACAGGGAGAGCAGTATTTT	CASSLGPGQGEQYF
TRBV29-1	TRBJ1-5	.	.	TGCAGCGTTGCCATCAGGTTCTATAGCAATCATCCCCAGCATTTT	CSVAIRFYSNHPQHF
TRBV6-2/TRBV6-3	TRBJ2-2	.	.	TGTGCCAGCAGGGGAGGGGGGCCGAACACCGGGGAGCTGTTTTTT	CASRGGGPNTGELFF
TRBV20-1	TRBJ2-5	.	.	TGCAGTGCTAGAGACGACTCGGAGACCCAGTACTTC	CSARDDSETQYF
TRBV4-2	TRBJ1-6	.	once	TGTGCCAGCAGCCAAGATCATCAGAGGGCTGGAAGCTCCTATAATTCACCCCTCCACTTT	CASSQDHQRAGSSYNSPLHF